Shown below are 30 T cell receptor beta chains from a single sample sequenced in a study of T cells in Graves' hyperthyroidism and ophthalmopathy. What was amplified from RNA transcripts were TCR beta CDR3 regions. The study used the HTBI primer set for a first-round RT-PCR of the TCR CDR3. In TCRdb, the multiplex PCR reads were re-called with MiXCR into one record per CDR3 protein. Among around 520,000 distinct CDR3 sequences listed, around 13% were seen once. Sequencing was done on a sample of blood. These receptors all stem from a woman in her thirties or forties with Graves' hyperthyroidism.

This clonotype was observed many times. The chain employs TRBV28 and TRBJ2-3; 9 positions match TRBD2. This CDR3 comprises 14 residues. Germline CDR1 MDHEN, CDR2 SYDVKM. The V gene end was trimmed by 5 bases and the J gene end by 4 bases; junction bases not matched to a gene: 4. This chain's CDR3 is CASSTSGRSDTQYF. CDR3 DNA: TGTGCCAGCAGTACAAGCGGGAGGTCAGATACGCAGTATTTT.

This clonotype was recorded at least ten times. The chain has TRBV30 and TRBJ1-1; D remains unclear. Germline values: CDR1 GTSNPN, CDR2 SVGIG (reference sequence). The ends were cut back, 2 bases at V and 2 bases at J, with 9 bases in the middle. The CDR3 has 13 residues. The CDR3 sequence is CAWSLRDNTEAFF. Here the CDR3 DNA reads TGTGCCTGGAGTCTAAGAGACAACACTGAAGCTTTCTTT.

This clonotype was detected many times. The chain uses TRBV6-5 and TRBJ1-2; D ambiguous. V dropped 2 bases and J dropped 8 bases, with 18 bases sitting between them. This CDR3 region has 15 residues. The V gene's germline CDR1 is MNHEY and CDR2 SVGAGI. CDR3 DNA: TGTGCCAGCAGTTACGCAGGAGGCCTCCCTGGGGGCTACACCTTC. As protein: CASSYAGGLPGGYTF.

This CDR3 reads CSAPGLATSTDTQYF. CDR3 nucleotides: TGCAGTGCCCCGGGACTAGCGACTAGCACAGATACGCAGTATTTT. The V and J genes are TRBV20-1 and TRBJ2-3; 10 bases are shared with TRBD2. Germline CDR1 reads DFQATT; CDR2 reads SNEGSKA (reference sequence). The V gene end was trimmed by 6 bases and the J gene end by 0 bases; junction bases not matched to a gene: 6. The CDR3 runs to 15 residues.

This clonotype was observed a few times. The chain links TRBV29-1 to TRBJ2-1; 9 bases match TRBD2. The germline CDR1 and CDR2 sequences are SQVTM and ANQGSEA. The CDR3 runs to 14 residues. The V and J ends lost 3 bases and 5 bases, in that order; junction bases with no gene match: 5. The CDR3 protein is CSVDVAGANNEQFF. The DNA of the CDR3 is TGCAGCGTTGACGTAGCGGGGGCTAACAATGAGCAGTTCTTC.

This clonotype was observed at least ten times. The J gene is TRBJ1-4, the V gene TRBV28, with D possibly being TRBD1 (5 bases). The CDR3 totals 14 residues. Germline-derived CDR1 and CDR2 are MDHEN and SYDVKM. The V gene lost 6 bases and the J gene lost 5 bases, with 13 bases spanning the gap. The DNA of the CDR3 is TGTGCCAGCAGCCCTTCGGGGCAAAATGAAAAACTGTTTTTT. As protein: CASSPSGQNEKLFF.

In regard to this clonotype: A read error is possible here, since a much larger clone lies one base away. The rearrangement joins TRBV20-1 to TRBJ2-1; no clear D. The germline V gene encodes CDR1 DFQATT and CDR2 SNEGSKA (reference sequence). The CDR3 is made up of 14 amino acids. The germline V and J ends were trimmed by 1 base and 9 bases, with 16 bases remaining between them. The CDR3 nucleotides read TGCAGTGCTAGAGGCACCCTAAGAAACAGTGAGCAGTTCTTC. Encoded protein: CSARGTLRNSEQFF.

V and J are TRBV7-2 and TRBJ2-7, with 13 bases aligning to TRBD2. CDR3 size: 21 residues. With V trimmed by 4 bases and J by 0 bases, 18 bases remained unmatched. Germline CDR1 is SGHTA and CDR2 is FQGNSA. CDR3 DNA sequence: TGTGCCAGCAGCTCTACCACAGGGGGCCTGTGGACTAGCGGGAGCTCCTACGAGCAGTACTTC. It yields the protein CASSSTTGGLWTSGSSYEQYF.

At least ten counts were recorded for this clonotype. The CDR3 DNA reads as TGCAGTGCTAGCGATACCGGGACCCTATCAGAGACCCAGTACTTC. Protein product: CSASDTGTLSETQYF. The chain has TRBV20-1 and TRBJ2-5; D tentatively reads TRBD1 or TRBD2 (5 bases each). Germline CDR1 is DFQATT and CDR2 is SNEGSKA (reference sequence). The CDR3 loop spans 15 amino acids. V shed 3 bases and J shed 4 bases, with 18 bases lying between them.

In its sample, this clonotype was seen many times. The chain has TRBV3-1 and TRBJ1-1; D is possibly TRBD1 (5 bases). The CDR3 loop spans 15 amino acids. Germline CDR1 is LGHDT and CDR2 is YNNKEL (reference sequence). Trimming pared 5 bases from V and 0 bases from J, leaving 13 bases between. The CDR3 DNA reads TGTGCCAGCAGCTACGGGACGGTGATGAACACTGAAGCTTTCTTT. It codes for CASSYGTVMNTEAFF.

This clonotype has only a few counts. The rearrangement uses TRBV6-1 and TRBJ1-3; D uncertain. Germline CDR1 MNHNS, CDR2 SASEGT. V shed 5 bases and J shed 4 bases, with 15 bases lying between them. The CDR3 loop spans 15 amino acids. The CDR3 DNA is TGTGCCAGCAGTTATTACGAGGGTTCGGGAAACACCATATATTTT. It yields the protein CASSYYEGSGNTIYF.

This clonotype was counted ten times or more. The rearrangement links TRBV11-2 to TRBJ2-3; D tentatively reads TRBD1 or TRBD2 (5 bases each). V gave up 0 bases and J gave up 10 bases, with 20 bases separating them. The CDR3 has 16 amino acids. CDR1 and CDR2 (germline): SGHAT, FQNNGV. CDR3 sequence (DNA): TGTGCCAGCAGCTTAGATGTGGTCCCGGGGCAAGACCCGCAGTATTTT. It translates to CASSLDVVPGQDPQYF.

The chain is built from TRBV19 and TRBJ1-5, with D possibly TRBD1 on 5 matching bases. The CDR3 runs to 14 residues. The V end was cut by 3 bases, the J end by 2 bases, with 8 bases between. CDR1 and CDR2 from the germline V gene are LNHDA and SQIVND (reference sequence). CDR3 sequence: CASSIQGGNQPQHF. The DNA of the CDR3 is TGTGCCAGTAGTATTCAGGGTGGCAATCAGCCCCAGCATTTT.

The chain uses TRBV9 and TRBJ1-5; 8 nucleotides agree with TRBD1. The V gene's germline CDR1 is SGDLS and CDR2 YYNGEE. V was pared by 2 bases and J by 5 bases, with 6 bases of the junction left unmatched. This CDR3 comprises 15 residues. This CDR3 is CASSVSGGADQPQHF. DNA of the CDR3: TGTGCCAGCAGCGTTTCAGGGGGCGCAGATCAGCCCCAGCATTTT.

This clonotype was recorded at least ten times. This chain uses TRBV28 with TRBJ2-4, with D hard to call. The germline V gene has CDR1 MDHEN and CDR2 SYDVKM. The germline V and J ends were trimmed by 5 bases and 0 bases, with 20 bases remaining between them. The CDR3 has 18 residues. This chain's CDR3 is CASSPSVVASIAKNIQYF. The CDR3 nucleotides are TGTGCCAGCAGTCCCTCGGTCGTGGCCTCGATAGCCAAAAACATTCAGTACTTC.

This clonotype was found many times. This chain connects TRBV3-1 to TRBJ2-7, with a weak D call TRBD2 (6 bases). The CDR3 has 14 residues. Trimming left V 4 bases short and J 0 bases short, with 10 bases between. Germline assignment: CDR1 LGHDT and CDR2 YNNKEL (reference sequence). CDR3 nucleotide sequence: TGTGCCAGCAGCCCTGGAGGGAGCTCCTACGAGCAGTACTTC. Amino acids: CASSPGGSSYEQYF.

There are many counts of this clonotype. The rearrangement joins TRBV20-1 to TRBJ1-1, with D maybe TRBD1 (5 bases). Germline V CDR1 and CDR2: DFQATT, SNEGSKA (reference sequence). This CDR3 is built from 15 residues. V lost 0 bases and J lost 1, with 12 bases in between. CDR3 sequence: CSARDRGRQNTEAFF. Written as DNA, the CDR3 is TGCAGTGCTAGAGATCGGGGCAGACAGAACACTGAAGCTTTCTTT.

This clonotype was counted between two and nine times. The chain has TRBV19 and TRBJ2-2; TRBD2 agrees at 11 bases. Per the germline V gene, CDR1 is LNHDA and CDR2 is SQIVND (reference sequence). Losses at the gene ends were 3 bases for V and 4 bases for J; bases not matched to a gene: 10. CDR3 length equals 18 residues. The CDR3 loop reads CASSIGLAGGLTTGELFF. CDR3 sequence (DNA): TGTGCCAGTAGTATCGGGCTAGCGGGAGGTCTTACCACCGGGGAGCTGTTTTTT.

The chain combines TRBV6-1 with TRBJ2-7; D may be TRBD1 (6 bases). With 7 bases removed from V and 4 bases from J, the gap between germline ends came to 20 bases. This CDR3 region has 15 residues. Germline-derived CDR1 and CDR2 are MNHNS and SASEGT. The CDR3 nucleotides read TGTGCCAGCACCCCCGGGGCAGGGGAGTCATACGAGCAGTACTTC. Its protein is CASTPGAGESYEQYF.

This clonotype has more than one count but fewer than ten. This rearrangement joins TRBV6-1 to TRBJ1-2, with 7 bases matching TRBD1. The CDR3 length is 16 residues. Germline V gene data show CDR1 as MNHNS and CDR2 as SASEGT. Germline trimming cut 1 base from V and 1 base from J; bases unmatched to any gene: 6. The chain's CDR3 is CASSEEVGTVNYGYTF. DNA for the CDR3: TGTGCCAGCAGTGAAGAGGTGGGGACAGTTAACTATGGCTACACCTTC.

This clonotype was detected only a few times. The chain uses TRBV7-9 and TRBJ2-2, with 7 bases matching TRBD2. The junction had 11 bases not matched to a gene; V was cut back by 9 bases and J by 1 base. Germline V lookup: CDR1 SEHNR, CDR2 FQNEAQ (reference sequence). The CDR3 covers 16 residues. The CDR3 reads CASPRSSGVNTGELFF. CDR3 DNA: TGTGCCAGTCCTAGGTCCAGCGGGGTGAACACCGGGGAGCTGTTTTTT.

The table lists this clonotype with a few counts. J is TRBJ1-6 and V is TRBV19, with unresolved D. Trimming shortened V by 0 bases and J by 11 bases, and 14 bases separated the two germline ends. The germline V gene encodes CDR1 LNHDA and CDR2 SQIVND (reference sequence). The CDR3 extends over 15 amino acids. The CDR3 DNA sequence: TGTGCCAGTAGTATAGAACCGACGACCGGGGCACCCCTCCACTTT. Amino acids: CASSIEPTTGAPLHF.

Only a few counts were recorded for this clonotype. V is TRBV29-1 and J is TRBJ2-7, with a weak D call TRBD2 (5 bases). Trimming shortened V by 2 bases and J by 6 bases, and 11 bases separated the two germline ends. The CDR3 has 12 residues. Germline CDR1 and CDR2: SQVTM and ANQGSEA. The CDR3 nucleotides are TGCAGCGTTGAATTCAGCGGTAGCGAGCAGTACTTC. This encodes CSVEFSGSEQYF.

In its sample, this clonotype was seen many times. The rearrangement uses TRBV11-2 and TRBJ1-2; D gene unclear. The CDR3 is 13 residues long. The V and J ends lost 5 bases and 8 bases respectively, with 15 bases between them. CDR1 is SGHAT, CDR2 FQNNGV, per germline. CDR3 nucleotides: TGTGCCAGCAGCCAAGGAGGTTACGGAGGCTACACCTTC. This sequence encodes CASSQGGYGGYTF.

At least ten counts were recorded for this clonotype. CDR3 amino acids: CSAPGTGGTEAFF. The CDR3 DNA reads TGCAGTGCTCCTGGGACAGGGGGTACTGAAGCTTTCTTT. The chain employs TRBV20-1 and TRBJ1-1; 11 bases map to TRBD1. CDR1 is DFQATT, CDR2 SNEGSKA, per germline (reference sequence). This CDR3 has 13 residues. V was pared by 5 bases and J by 5 bases, with 4 bases of the junction left unmatched.

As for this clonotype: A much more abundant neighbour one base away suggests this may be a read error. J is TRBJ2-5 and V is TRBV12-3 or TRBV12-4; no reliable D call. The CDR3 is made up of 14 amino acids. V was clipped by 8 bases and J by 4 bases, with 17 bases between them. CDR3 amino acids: CASSGRALGETQYF. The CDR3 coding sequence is TGTGCCAGCTCAGGCCGCGCTTTGGGAGAGACCCAGTACTTC.

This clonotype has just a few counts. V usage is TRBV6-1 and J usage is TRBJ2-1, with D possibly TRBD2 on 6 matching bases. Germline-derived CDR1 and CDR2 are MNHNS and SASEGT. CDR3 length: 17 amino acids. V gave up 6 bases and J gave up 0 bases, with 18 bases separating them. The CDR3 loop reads CASRGPGEKSSYNEQFF. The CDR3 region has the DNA TGTGCCAGCAGAGGGCCGGGAGAGAAGAGCTCCTACAATGAGCAGTTCTTC.

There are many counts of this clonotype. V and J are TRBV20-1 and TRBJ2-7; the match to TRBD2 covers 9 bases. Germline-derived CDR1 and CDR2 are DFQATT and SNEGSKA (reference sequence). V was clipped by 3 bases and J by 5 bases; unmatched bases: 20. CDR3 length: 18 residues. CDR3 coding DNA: TGCAGTGCTAGCCCGGCCCTGGGCAGCAGTAGCGGGAGCGACGAGCAGTACTTC. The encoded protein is CSASPALGSSSGSDEQYF.

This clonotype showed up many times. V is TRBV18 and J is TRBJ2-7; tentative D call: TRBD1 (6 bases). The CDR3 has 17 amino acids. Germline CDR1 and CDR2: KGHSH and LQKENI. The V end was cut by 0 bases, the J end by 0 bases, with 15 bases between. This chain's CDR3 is CASSPPSLRGISYEQYF. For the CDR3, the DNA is TGTGCCAGCTCACCACCGAGCCTTAGGGGGATCTCCTACGAGCAGTACTTC.

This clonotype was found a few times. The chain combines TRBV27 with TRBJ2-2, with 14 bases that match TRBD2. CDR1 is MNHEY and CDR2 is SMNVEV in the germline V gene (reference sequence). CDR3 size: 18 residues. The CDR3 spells CPKTKRLAGGPNTGELFF. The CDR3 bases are TGTCCCAAAACAAAACGACTAGCGGGAGGGCCGAACACCGGGGAGCTGTTTTTT.